A single T cell receptor beta chain is shown here with its context. There is no known antigen for this receptor. No base qualities exist here, and no much larger clone lies one base off it. This sample stems from a study of CD8 T cells in Susac syndrome (dated by TCRdb to between 2017 and 2020). Some background on the complete study: Repertoire sequencing was used to test whether CD8+ T cell activation and differentiation in Susac syndrome was antigen driven. What the authors observed across the whole study: The TCR sequencing and HLA analysis was acknowledged to have included a relatively small number of individuals.

RNA was extracted with the RNeasy kit and roughly 0.45 to 1 ug was reverse transcribed using random hexamers. TCR beta CDR3 regions were amplified with the immunoSEQ multiplex PCR assay covering 54 Vbeta and 13 Jbeta segments. To correct PCR amplification bias, a synthetic template baseline was used for both primer optimization and computational correction. The study's processing was this. Reads were annotated to V, D and J genes according to IMGT and were analyzed with immunoSEQ Analyzer, with only productive sequences retained. Clonality was calculated as one minus the Shannon entropy normalized by log2 of the number of productive unique sequences. Public and private clones were assessed among the 100 most prevalent clones of each patient and control. Clones were defined as Susac-specific if absent from the healthy and MS cohorts, from 1052 published viral clones and from other ImmuneACCESS disease sequences. TCRdb reran the public reads through fastp at Q25 and MiXCR, keeping productive beta chains. Rows with a matching CDR3 protein are joined into one entry that keeps the most common DNA and genes. The V and J calls come from TCRdb's annotation, not from the publication. Within this sample are about 190,000 distinct CDR3 sequences, with about 95% of them counted one time only. The ten largest clones capture approximately 0.094% of the sample.

High-throughput TCR beta sequencing profiled peripheral blood CD8+ and CD4+ T cells from healthy donors, Susac syndrome patients and multiple sclerosis patients. Healthy donors were included as age- and sex-matched controls. Bulk CD8+ and CD4+ T cells were purified by magnetic negative isolation, while CD8+ TEMRA cells were enriched using FACS. Blood was collected in EDTA tubes and processed within 24 hours, with PBMCs isolated through density gradient centrifugation. PBMCs intended for TCR sequencing were cryopreserved in liquid nitrogen and thawed later in a water bath at 37 degrees C. The sorted or isolated CD4+, CD8+ and CD8+ TEMRA cells had a purity of 90% or higher. The sequencing input was CD4+ T cells from PBMCs. The receptor was derived from a human donor in good health.

The CDR3 region has the sequence CASSSPTPGHEQFF. The DNA sequence is as follows: TGTGCCAGCAGCTCGCCGACCCCGGGGCATGAGCAGTTCTTC. The sequence is built from TRBV7-2 and TRBJ2-1; the D segment is perhaps TRBD1 or TRBD2, each sharing 5 matched bases. The CDR3 runs 14 amino acids, cysteine and phenylalanine included. The entry retains the CDR3 DNA only, 42 bases that are in frame from base 1. The junction shows trimming of 4 bases on V and 8 bases on J, plus 15 bases between the germline ends. CDR1 and CDR2 are drawn from the germline V gene: SGHTA, FQGNSA. With the rest looked up from the reference TRBV7-2 and TRBJ2-1 genes rather than sequenced, the full variable domain is GAGVSQSPSNKVTEKGKDVELRCDPISGHTALYWYRQSLGQGLEFLIYFQGNSAPDKSGLPSDRFSAERTGGSVSTLTIQRTQQEDSAVYLCASSSPTPGHEQFFGPGTRLTVL.